This T cell receptor beta chain was recorded in a study of control samples from healthy donors and cancer patients. In germline, CDR1 is SGDLS, CDR2 YYNGEE. The CDR3 loop spans 14 amino acids. The germline V and J ends were trimmed by 4 bases and 3 bases, with 14 bases remaining between them. Profiling relied on immunoSEQ multiplex PCR, and the TCRdb table lists in-frame clones only, not all of them. The sample lists tens of thousands of clones; roughly 90% were seen once. The rearrangement links TRBV9 to TRBJ2-7; D might be TRBD1 (6 bases). The source material was blood. This sequence originates from a woman in her 70s in good health. The CDR3 protein is CASSPSTGVYEQYF. DNA of the CDR3: TGTGCCAGCAGCCCGTCGACAGGAGTCTACGAGCAGTACTTC. The whole variable domain, filled in from reference TRBV9 and TRBJ2-7, reads DSGVTQTPKHLITATGQRVTLRCSPRSGDLSVYWYQQSLDQGLQFLIQYYNGEERAKGNILERFSAQQFPDLHSELNLSSLELGDSALYFCASSPSTGVYEQYFGPGTRLTVT.